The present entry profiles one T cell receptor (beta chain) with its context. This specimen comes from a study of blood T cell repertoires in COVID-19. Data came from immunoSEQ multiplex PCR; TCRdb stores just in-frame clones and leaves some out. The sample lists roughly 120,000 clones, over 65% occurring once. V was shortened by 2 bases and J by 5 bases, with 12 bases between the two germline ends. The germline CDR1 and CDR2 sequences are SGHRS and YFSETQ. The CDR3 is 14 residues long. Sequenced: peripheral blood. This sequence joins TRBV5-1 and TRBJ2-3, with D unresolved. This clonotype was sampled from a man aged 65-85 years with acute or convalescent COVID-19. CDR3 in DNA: TGCGCCAGCAGCTTTGGTCAGGTCGGAGATACGCAGTATTTT. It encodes CASSFGQVGDTQYF.